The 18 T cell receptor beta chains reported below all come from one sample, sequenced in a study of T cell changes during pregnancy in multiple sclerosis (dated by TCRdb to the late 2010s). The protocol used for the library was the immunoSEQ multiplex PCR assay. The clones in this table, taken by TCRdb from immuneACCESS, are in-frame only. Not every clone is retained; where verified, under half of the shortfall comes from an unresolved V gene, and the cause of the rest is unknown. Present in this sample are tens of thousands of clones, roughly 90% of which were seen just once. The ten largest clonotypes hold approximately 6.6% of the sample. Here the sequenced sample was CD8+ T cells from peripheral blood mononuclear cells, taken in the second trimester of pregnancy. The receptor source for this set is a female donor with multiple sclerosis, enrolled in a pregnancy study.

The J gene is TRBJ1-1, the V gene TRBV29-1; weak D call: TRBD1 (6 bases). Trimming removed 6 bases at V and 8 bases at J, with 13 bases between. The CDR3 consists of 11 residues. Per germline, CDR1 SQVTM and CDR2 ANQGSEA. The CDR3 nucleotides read TGCAGCGTCGGAACCGGGACAGAAGCTTTCTTT. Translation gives CSVGTGTEAFF.

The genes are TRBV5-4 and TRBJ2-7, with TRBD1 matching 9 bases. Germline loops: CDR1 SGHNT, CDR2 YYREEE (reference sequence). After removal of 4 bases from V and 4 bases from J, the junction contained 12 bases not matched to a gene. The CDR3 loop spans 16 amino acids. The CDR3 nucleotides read TGTGCCAGCAGCAACGCGACCGGGACAGGGTGGTACGAGCAGTACTTC. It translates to CASSNATGTGWYEQYF.

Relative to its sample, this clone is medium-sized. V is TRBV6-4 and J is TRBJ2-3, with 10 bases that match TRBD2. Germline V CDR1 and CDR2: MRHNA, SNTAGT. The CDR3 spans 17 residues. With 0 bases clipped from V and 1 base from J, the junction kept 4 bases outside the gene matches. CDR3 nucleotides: TGTGCCAGCAGTGACTCAACCCTAGCGGGAGGCACAGATACGCAGTATTTT. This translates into CASSDSTLAGGTDTQYF.

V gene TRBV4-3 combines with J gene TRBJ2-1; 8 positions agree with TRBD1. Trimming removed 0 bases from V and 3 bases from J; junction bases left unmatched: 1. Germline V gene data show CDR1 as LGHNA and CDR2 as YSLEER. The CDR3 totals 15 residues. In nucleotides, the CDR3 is TGCGCCAGCAGCCAAGAAGGGACAGGCTACAATGAGCAGTTCTTC. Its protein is CASSQEGTGYNEQFF.

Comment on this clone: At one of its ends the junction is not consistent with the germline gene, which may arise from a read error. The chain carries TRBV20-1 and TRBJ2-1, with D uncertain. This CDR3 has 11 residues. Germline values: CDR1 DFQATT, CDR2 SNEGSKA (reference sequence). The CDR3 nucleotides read TGCAGTGCTAGAGTGGGCAATGAGCAGCTCTTC. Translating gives CSARVGNEQLF.

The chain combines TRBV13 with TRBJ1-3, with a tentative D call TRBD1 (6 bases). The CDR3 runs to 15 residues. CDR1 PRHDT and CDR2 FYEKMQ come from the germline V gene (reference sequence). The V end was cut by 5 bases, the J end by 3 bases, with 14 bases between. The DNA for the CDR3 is TGTGCCAGCAGCAGGAGGCAGGGGCTTGGAAACACCATATATTTT. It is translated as CASSRRQGLGNTIYF.

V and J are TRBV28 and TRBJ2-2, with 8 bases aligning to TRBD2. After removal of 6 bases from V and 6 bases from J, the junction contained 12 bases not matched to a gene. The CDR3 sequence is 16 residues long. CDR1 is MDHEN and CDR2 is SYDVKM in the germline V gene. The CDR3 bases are TGTGCCAGCAGGGGACTAGATGGGGGGGAAGCCGGGGAGCTGTTTTTT. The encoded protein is CASRGLDGGEAGELFF.

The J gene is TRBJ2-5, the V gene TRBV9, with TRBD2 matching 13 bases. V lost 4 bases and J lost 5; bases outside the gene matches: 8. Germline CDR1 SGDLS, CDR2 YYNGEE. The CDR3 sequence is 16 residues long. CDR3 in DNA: TGTGCCAGCAGCCTGGTACTAGCGGGAGGGGGCGAGACCCAGTACTTC. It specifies CASSLVLAGGGETQYF. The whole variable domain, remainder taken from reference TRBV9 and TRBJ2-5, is DSGVTQTPKHLITATGQRVTLRCSPRSGDLSVYWYQQSLDQGLQFLIQYYNGEERAKGNILERFSAQQFPDLHSELNLSSLELGDSALYFCASSLVLAGGGETQYFGPGTRLLVL.

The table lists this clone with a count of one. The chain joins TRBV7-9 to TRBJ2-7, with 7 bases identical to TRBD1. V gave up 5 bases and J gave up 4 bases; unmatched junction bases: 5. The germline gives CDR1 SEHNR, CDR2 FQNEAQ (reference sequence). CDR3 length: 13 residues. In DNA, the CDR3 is TGTGCCAGCAGCGACACAGGGGCGTACGAGCAGTACTTC. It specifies CASSDTGAYEQYF. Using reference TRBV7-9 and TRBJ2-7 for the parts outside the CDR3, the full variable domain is DTGVSQNPRHKITKRGQNVTFRCDPISEHNRLYWYRQTLGQGPEFLTYFQNEAQLEKSRLLSDRFSAERPKGSFSTLEIQRTEQGDSAMYLCASSDTGAYEQYFGPGTRLTVT.

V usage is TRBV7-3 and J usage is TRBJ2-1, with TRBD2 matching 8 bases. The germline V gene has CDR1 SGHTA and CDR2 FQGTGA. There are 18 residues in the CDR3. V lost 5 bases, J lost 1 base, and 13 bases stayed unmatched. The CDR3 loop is CASSLQTGAGGSYNEQFF. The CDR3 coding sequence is TGTGCCAGCAGCCTCCAAACGGGGGCGGGAGGATCCTACAATGAGCAGTTCTTC.

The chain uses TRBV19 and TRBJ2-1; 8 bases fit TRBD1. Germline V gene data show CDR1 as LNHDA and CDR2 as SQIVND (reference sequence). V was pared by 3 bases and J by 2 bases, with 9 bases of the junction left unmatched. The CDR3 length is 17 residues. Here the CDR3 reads CASSIHSGQGTYNEQFF. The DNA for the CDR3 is TGTGCCAGTAGTATTCATTCCGGACAGGGAACCTACAATGAGCAGTTCTTC.

CDR3 nucleotide sequence: TGTGCCAGTGTCCTAGCGGGAGGACGGTTAACCGGGGAGCTGTTTTTT. It codes for CASVLAGGRLTGELFF. V usage is TRBV11-3 and J usage is TRBJ2-2; TRBD2 matches at 11 bases. With 9 bases clipped from V and 5 bases from J, the junction kept 11 bases outside the gene matches. CDR3 size: 16 residues. CDR1 is SGHNT, CDR2 YENEEA, per germline.

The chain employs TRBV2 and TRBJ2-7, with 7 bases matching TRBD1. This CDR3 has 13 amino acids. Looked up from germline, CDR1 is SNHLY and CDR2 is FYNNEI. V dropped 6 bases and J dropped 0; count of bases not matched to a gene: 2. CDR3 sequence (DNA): TGTGCCAGCAGAGGACAGGACTCCTACGAGCAGTACTTC. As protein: CASRGQDSYEQYF.

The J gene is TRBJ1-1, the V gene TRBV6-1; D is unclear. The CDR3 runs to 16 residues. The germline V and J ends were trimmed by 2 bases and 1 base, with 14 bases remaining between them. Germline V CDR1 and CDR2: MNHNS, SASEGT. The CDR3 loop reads CASSEWAQIGNTEAFF. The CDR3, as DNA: TGTGCCAGCAGTGAATGGGCCCAAATAGGGAACACTGAAGCTTTCTTT.

The CDR3, as DNA: TGTGCCAGCAGTTACGAGGGCTCGGGGGAGCAGTACTTC. Translating it yields CASSYEGSGEQYF. V usage is TRBV6-6 and J usage is TRBJ2-7; tentatively, D is TRBD2 (5 bases). The CDR3 has 13 residues. Germline lookup yields CDR1 MNHNY and CDR2 SVGAGI (reference sequence). Between the trimmed V and J ends, which lost 2 bases and 7 bases, there was a span of 12 bases.

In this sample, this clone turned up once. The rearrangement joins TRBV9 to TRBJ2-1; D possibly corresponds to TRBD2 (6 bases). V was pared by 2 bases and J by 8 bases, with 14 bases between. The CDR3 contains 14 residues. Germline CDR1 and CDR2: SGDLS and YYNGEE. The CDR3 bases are TGTGCCAGCAGCGTGCGGGGCCTCGGGGATGAGCAGTTCTTC. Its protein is CASSVRGLGDEQFF.

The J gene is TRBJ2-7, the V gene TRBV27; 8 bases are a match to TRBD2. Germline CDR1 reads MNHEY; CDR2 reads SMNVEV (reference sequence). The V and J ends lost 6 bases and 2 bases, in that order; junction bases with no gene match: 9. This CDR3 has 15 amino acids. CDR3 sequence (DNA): TGTGCCAGCAGCCCGGGGGAACTAGCGGCCTACGAGCAGTACTTC. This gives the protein CASSPGELAAYEQYF.

The CDR3 DNA sequence: TGTGCCAGCAGTATTCTTAGCGGGATAGACTTCAATGAGCAGTTCTTC. Translated, it gives CASSILSGIDFNEQFF. The V call is TRBV27, the J call TRBJ2-1, with 8 positions matching TRBD2. Germline loops: CDR1 MNHEY, CDR2 SMNVEV (reference sequence). The V segment lost 5 bases and the J segment 6 bases; nucleotides outside the gene matches: 12. There are 16 residues in the CDR3.